The source of this T cell receptor (beta chain) is a study of CD8 T cells in Susac syndrome. Reverse transcription of about 0.5 to 1 ug RNA was performed with random hexamers. An immunoSEQ multiplex PCR amplified TCR beta CDR3 over 54 Vbeta and 13 Jbeta. TCRdb redid the calling of the immunoSEQ multiplex PCR reads with MiXCR, one entry per CDR3 protein. The sample includes around 71,000 distinct CDR3 sequences, 93% seen only once; the top ten take roughly 0.15%. The sequencing input was CD4+ T cells from PBMCs. This clonotype originated in a human donor with Susac syndrome.

CDR3 sequence (DNA): TGTGCCAGTAGTACAGGGTCGACAGGAGATATCTATGGCTACACCTTC. It specifies CASSTGSTGDIYGYTF. The chain uses TRBV19 and TRBJ1-2; maybe TRBD1 (6 bases). This CDR3 has 16 residues. CDR1 is LNHDA and CDR2 is SQIVND in the germline V gene (reference sequence). Trimming stripped 4 bases from V and 4 bases from J, with 19 bases between.